The 25 T cell receptor beta chains reported below all come from one sample, sequenced in a study of blood T cells in healthy people across ages. A J-beta primer mix and a sample-barcoded 5' primer were used in a second PCR of about 7 to 12 cycles. TCRdb called the 5' RACE reads again in MiXCR, with one record for every CDR3 protein. Here the sample spans 550,000 to 650,000 distinct CDR3 sequences, approximately 30% being singletons. Sequencing used blood. Receptor source: a woman of 80 years or more in good health.

This clonotype showed up many times. The chain combines TRBV2 with TRBJ2-7, with D tentatively TRBD2 (6 bases). The germline CDR1 and CDR2 sequences are SNHLY and FYNNEI. V lost 7 bases and J 3 bases, leaving 16 bases between the germline ends. This CDR3 comprises 14 residues. In nucleotides, the CDR3 is TGTGCCAGCATCCACTCCGGGGGAATCTACGAGCAGTACTTC. This translates into CASIHSGGIYEQYF.

The sample holds a few counts of this clonotype. The V and J genes are TRBV28 and TRBJ1-5; tentatively, D is TRBD1 (5 bases). Germline V gene lookup returns CDR1 MDHEN and CDR2 SYDVKM. Trimming removed 8 bases from V and 4 bases from J, with 18 bases in between. The CDR3 covers 15 residues. In nucleotides, the CDR3 is TGTGCCAGCCAGGAGCAGGGCCCCCGGAATCAGCCCCAGCATTTT. Residues: CASQEQGPRNQPQHF.

Comment on this clonotype: A much larger clonotype is one base distant, so this may be a read error. V and J are TRBV9 and TRBJ2-1; 8 bases match TRBD1. V was clipped by 4 bases and J by 2 bases; unmatched bases: 8. The CDR3 consists of 16 residues. CDR1 and CDR2 (germline): SGDLS, YYNGEE. The CDR3 sequence is CASSPGTGSPYNEQFF. CDR3 in DNA: TGTGCCAGCAGCCCCGGGACAGGCAGTCCCTACAATGAGCAGTTCTTC.

Worth noting for this clonotype: An end of the junction does not agree with germline; a read error may underlie this. V is TRBV24-1 and J is TRBJ2-5, with D tentatively TRBD1 (5 bases). CDR1 is KGHDR and CDR2 is SFDVKD in the germline V gene. CDR3 length: 15 amino acids. The CDR3 protein is CATSDPDRYQETRYF. The CDR3 DNA reads TGTGCCACCAGTGATCCCGACAGATACCAAGAGACCCGGTACTTC.

Only a few counts were recorded for this clonotype. This sequence joins TRBV5-1 and TRBJ1-1; the D is unclear. There are 14 residues in the CDR3. Trimming left V 4 bases short and J 10 bases short, with 20 bases between. Germline V gives CDR1 SGHRS, CDR2 YFSETQ. The CDR3 region is CASSPVDGAEVAFF. The CDR3 region has the DNA TGCGCCAGCAGCCCCGTGGACGGCGCAGAGGTAGCTTTCTTT.

Comment on this clonotype: A clone one base away is much larger, so this may be a read error. CDR3 nucleotide sequence: TGTGCCAGCAGCACCTGGGACAGGGCCAAAAACATTCAGTACTTC. Its translation is CASSTWDRAKNIQYF. The gene calls are TRBV5-4 and TRBJ2-4; 8 bases are a match to TRBD1. The V gene's germline CDR1 is SGHNT and CDR2 YYREEE (reference sequence). Trimming removed 4 bases from V and 1 base from J; junction bases left unmatched: 4. CDR3 length: 15 amino acids.

The rearrangement uses TRBV15 and TRBJ2-7; tentative D call: TRBD2 (6 bases). V lost 2 bases, J lost 3 bases, and 14 bases lay in between. The germline gives CDR1 LNHNV, CDR2 YYDKDF (reference sequence). The CDR3 spans 15 residues. The CDR3 sequence: CATSRRTNGIYEQYF. The CDR3 nucleotides are TGTGCCACCAGCAGAAGGACTAACGGAATCTACGAGCAGTACTTC. The entire variable domain, with the rest obtained from reference TRBV15 and TRBJ2-7, is as follows: DAMVIQNPRYQVTQFGKPVTLSCSQTLNHNVMYWYQQKSSQAPKLLFHYYDKDFNNEADTPDNFQSRRPNTSFCFLDIRSPGLGDTAMYLCATSRRTNGIYEQYFGPGTRLTVT.

A word on this clonotype: This is likely a read error, given that the CDR3 carries no conserved phenylalanine or tryptophan at its end. The chain joins TRBV7-2 to TRBJ2-1; 9 nucleotides line up with TRBD2. The CDR3 spans 15 residues. The trim removed 5 bases at V and 3 bases at J, leaving 5 bases unmatched. CDR1 SGHTA and CDR2 FQGNSA come from the germline V gene. CDR3 protein: CASSRGGVHYNEQFC. CDR3 in DNA: TGTGCCAGCAGCCGCGGGGGGGTCCACTACAATGAGCAGTTCTGC.

This clonotype has a handful of counts. The rearrangement joins TRBV20-1 to TRBJ1-1, with 8 bases that match TRBD1. CDR1 DFQATT and CDR2 SNEGSKA come from the germline V gene (reference sequence). J lost 4 bases, V lost 1 base, and 5 bases had no gene match. This CDR3 region has 14 residues. The CDR3 bases are TGCAGTGCTAGAGGTGACAGGGGCGTCACTGAAGCTTTCTTT. Amino acids: CSARGDRGVTEAFF.

The chain uses TRBV28 and TRBJ2-6; TRBD1 matches 10 bases. The ends lost 7 bases at V and 2 bases at J; junction bases unmatched: 11. The CDR3 covers 18 residues. Germline-derived CDR1 and CDR2 are MDHEN and SYDVKM. CDR3: CASKGLGTGATGANVLTF. The CDR3 DNA reads as TGTGCCAGCAAAGGGCTCGGGACAGGGGCGACTGGGGCCAACGTCCTGACTTTC. The full variable domain, its missing parts supplied by reference TRBV28 and TRBJ2-6, is DVKVTQSSRYLVKRTGEKVFLECVQDMDHENMFWYRQDPGLGLRLIYFSYDVKMKEKGDIPEGYSVSREKKERFSLILESASTNQTSMYLCASKGLGTGATGANVLTFGAGSRLTVL.

This clonotype was picked up many times. The rearrangement links TRBV5-6 to TRBJ1-5, with D possibly being TRBD1 (5 bases). With 2 bases removed from V and 7 bases from J, the gap between germline ends came to 16 bases. The CDR3 contains 15 residues. Germline assignment: CDR1 SGHDT and CDR2 YYEEEE. The DNA of the CDR3 is TGTGCCAGCAGCTTAAACGGGGCTAAGCGGCAGCCCCAGCATTTT. Its translation: CASSLNGAKRQPQHF.

V is TRBV5-6 and J is TRBJ1-3, with a tentative D call TRBD1 (5 bases). The ends were cut back, 4 bases at V and 0 bases at J, with 14 bases in the middle. The CDR3 consists of 16 residues. CDR1 is SGHDT and CDR2 is YYEEEE in the germline V gene. The DNA for the CDR3 is TGTGCCAGCAGCCCTGGGGGACGCCGCTCTGGAAACACCATATATTTT. Its protein product is CASSPGGRRSGNTIYF.

The chain combines TRBV7-2 with TRBJ1-3; D is undetermined. The CDR3 sequence is 15 residues long. Trimming took off 5 bases at V and 0 bases at J, with 11 bases between the two ends. Germline CDR1 is SGHTA and CDR2 is FQGNSA. CDR3 in DNA: TGTGCCAGCAGCGCCGAGAGTTACTCTGGAAACACCATATATTTT. It specifies CASSAESYSGNTIYF. The full variable domain, with the rest looked up from reference TRBV7-2 and TRBJ1-3, is GAGVSQSPSNKVTEKGKDVELRCDPISGHTALYWYRQSLGQGLEFLIYFQGNSAPDKSGLPSDRFSAERTGGSVSTLTIQRTQQEDSAVYLCASSAESYSGNTIYFGEGSWLTVV.

This clonotype has ten or more counts. The rearrangement joins TRBV9 to TRBJ1-1; 9 bases line up with TRBD1. V was pared by 0 bases and J by 8 bases, with 5 bases of the junction left unmatched. CDR3 size: 14 residues. From germline, CDR1 is SGDLS and CDR2 YYNGEE. In DNA form, the CDR3 reads TGTGCCAGCAGCGTAGGTAGTGGGACAGGGGAAGCTTTCTTT. It yields the protein CASSVGSGTGEAFF.

This clonotype was seen repeatedly, ten times or more. This chain uses TRBV7-2 with TRBJ2-1, with D perhaps matching TRBD1 (6 bases). The CDR3 is 13 residues long. Trimming took off 6 bases at V and 7 bases at J, with 13 bases between the two ends. Germline values: CDR1 SGHTA, CDR2 FQGNSA. CDR3 bases: TGTGCCAGCAGACCGGACAGTTTGAATGAGCAGTTCTTC. Protein: CASRPDSLNEQFF.

Ten or more counts support this clonotype. This sequence joins TRBV20-1 and TRBJ1-5; no firm D call. Trimming shortened V by 6 bases and J by 0 bases, and 12 bases separated the two germline ends. Germline-derived CDR1 and CDR2 are DFQATT and SNEGSKA (reference sequence). The CDR3 runs to 14 residues. CDR3 in DNA: TGCAGTGCCGGGCCCGAATATAGCAATCAGCCCCAGCATTTT. It translates to CSAGPEYSNQPQHF.

There are a few counts of this clonotype. This chain connects TRBV18 to TRBJ2-7; D is possibly TRBD2 (5 bases). The CDR3 contains 13 residues. Germline CDR1 and CDR2: KGHSH and LQKENI. Trimming left V 5 bases short and J 3 bases short, with 11 bases between. Written as DNA, the CDR3 is TGTGCCAGCTCAATGAAAGAGGGCTACGAGCAGTACTTC. Protein product: CASSMKEGYEQYF.

As for this clonotype: This sequence may be a read error, since a much larger clone differs from it by one base. The rearrangement joins TRBV9 to TRBJ2-5, with 12 bases identical to TRBD2. CDR3 length: 19 amino acids. Germline assignment: CDR1 SGDLS and CDR2 YYNGEE. V was clipped by 4 bases and J by 7 bases; unmatched bases: 20. The CDR3 sequence: CASSTASGGAGSRTRTQYF. CDR3 nucleotide sequence: TGTGCCAGCAGCACGGCTAGCGGGGGGGCCGGTTCAAGAACGAGGACCCAGTACTTC.

The V and J genes are TRBV18 and TRBJ2-3; 12 nucleotides agree with TRBD2. CDR1 and CDR2 (germline): KGHSH, LQKENI. This CDR3 comprises 19 residues. With V trimmed by 4 bases and J by 3 bases, 14 bases remained unmatched. The CDR3 reads CASSRWTSGALEVTDTQYF. The CDR3 nucleotides read TGTGCCAGCTCACGATGGACTAGCGGGGCTCTGGAAGTAACAGATACGCAGTATTTT. Using reference TRBV18 and TRBJ2-3 for the parts outside the CDR3, the full variable domain is NAGVMQNPRHLVRRRGQEARLRCSPMKGHSHVYWYRQLPEEGLKFMVYLQKENIIDESGMPKERFSAEFPKEGPSILRIQQVVRGDSAAYFCASSRWTSGALEVTDTQYFGPGTRLTVL.

With regard to this clonotype: This may stem from a read error, because a much larger clone lies one nucleotide away. The chain joins TRBV6-5 to TRBJ1-2; TRBD1 matches at 10 bases. V shed 5 bases and J 7 bases; nucleotides not matched to a gene: 7. CDR1 and CDR2 from the germline V gene are MNHEY and SVGAGI. This CDR3 spans 14 amino acids. Here the CDR3 reads CASSDGQGVAGYTF. CDR3 DNA sequence: TGTGCCAGCAGTGATGGACAGGGGGTAGCTGGCTACACCTTC.

This clonotype was seen repeatedly, ten times or more. Here the CDR3 reads CASSLFMGRVNTEAFF. The CDR3 coding sequence is TGTGCCAGCAGCTTATTCATGGGCAGGGTGAACACTGAAGCTTTCTTT. The chain joins TRBV7-2 to TRBJ1-1; weak D call: TRBD1 (5 bases). Trimming pared 2 bases from V and 0 bases from J, leaving 13 bases between. The germline CDR1 and CDR2 sequences are SGHTA and FQGNSA. This CDR3 has 16 residues.

This clonotype has a handful of counts. The rearrangement links TRBV5-6 to TRBJ2-5; 10 positions match TRBD2. With V trimmed by 1 base and J by 5 bases, 8 bases remained unmatched. The CDR3 runs 16 residues. Germline V lookup: CDR1 SGHDT, CDR2 YYEEEE. In DNA, the CDR3 is TGTGCCAGCAGCTTGAAAACTAGCGGGGCGGGGGAGACCCAGTACTTC. This gives the protein CASSLKTSGAGETQYF.

This clonotype occurred a few times. This chain connects TRBV24-1 to TRBJ1-1, with D perhaps matching TRBD1 (5 bases). Germline V gene data show CDR1 as KGHDR and CDR2 as SFDVKD. V lost 3 bases, J lost 6 bases, and 13 bases lay in between. This CDR3 spans 14 amino acids. CDR3 sequence (DNA): TGTGCCACCAGTGATCGCTCCCGGGGGGCTGAAGCTTTCTTT. Residues: CATSDRSRGAEAFF.

This clonotype is a singleton in its sample. The rearrangement links TRBV20-1 to TRBJ1-1; maybe TRBD1 (5 bases). Germline CDR1 is DFQATT and CDR2 is SNEGSKA (reference sequence). CDR3 size: 13 residues. Trimming left V 4 bases short and J 1 base short, with 10 bases between. The CDR3 DNA reads as TGCAGTGCTACGGGACCCAGGAACACTGAAGCTTTCTTT. Amino acid sequence: CSATGPRNTEAFF.

The CDR3 loop reads CASSESTWGRETQYF. CDR3 nucleotides: TGCGCCAGCAGTGAGTCGACATGGGGGAGAGAGACCCAGTACTTC. This rearrangement joins TRBV10-2 to TRBJ2-5; D tentatively reads TRBD1 or TRBD2 (5 bases each). Deletions cut 0 bases from V and 4 bases from J, with 12 bases between. Germline loops: CDR1 WSHSY, CDR2 SAAADI. This CDR3 has 15 residues.